The 11 T cell receptor beta chains reported below all come from one sample, sequenced in a study of cytomegalovirus exposure and HLA in healthy donors. It was with 60 Vbeta and 13 Jbeta primers that the PCR ran. TCRdb's copy holds only in-frame clones and misses some; the assay was immunoSEQ multiplex PCR. The repertoire holds some 140,000 clones, with approximately 87% as singletons. Material for sequencing was PBMCs. These receptors were collected from a middle-aged man in good health and CMV-seronegative.

This clone was picked up one time. This chain joins TRBV9 and TRBJ2-7; 9 positions match TRBD1. The germline V gene encodes CDR1 SGDLS and CDR2 YYNGEE. This CDR3 has 16 residues. V lost 4 bases and J lost 5; bases outside the gene matches: 13. CDR3 residues: CASSTRGDREGNEQYF. The CDR3 DNA follows: TGTGCCAGCAGCACCCGAGGGGACAGGGAGGGAAACGAGCAGTACTTC. Based on the CDR3 plus reference TRBV9 and TRBJ2-7, the full variable domain is DSGVTQTPKHLITATGQRVTLRCSPRSGDLSVYWYQQSLDQGLQFLIQYYNGEERAKGNILERFSAQQFPDLHSELNLSSLELGDSALYFCASSTRGDREGNEQYFGPGTRLTVT.

In nucleotides, the CDR3 is TGCGCCAGCAGTGAAAGGGGCGCTGGGATAGCGGGACGCTCCTACGAGCAGTACTTC. As protein: CASSERGAGIAGRSYEQYF. The chain combines TRBV10-2 with TRBJ2-7; 8 positions agree with TRBD2. V shed 3 bases, J shed 0 bases, and the junction held 16 bases outside the gene matches. CDR1 and CDR2 from the germline V gene are WSHSY and SAAADI. The CDR3 sequence is 19 residues long.

This clone was detected only a few times. The rearrangement links TRBV7-9 to TRBJ1-1; 9 bases map to TRBD1. After removal of 5 bases from V and 4 bases from J, the junction contained 11 bases not matched to a gene. The CDR3 covers 16 residues. In germline, CDR1 is SEHNR, CDR2 FQNEAQ (reference sequence). The CDR3 loop is CASSPLRTGVGTEAFF. The CDR3 nucleotides are TGTGCCAGCAGCCCTCTCCGGACAGGGGTCGGCACTGAAGCTTTCTTT.

The chain joins TRBV18 to TRBJ1-4; the match to TRBD1 covers 7 bases. The CDR3 loop spans 15 amino acids. Looked up from germline, CDR1 is KGHSH and CDR2 is LQKENI. J was trimmed by 4 bases and V by 4 bases; bases with no gene match: 6. The chain's CDR3 is CASSRTGAGNEKLFF. For the CDR3, the DNA is TGTGCCAGCTCACGAACAGGGGCGGGTAATGAAAAACTGTTTTTT.

This chain uses TRBV7-2 with TRBJ2-1; 8 bases agree with TRBD1. Germline V lookup: CDR1 SGHTA, CDR2 FQGNSA. The CDR3 covers 14 residues. V lost 4 bases to trimming and J lost 9 bases; unmatched junction nucleotides: 8. DNA for the CDR3: TGTGCCAGCAGCTCCCGGACAGGGCAGGTTGAGCAGTTCTTC. It yields the protein CASSSRTGQVEQFF.

This chain connects TRBV21-1 to TRBJ2-2; the table's D call TRBD2 went unverified against the DNA. TRBV21-1 corresponds to a pseudogene. This CDR3 is built from 15 residues. Here the CDR3 reads CAGGTSGSGAGELFF. The DNA of the CDR3 is TGTGCCGGGGGGACTAGCGGGAGTGGCGCCGGGGAGCTGTTTTTT.

This clone has a handful of counts. The rearrangement links TRBV28 to TRBJ2-3; 7 bases line up with TRBD2. CDR1 is MDHEN, CDR2 SYDVKM, per germline. The CDR3 spans 15 residues. J gave up 0 bases and V 6 bases, and 6 bases lay outside the gene matches. The CDR3 here is CASSNGGFSTDTQYF. CDR3 in DNA: TGTGCCAGCAGCAACGGGGGGTTCAGCACAGATACGCAGTATTTT.

This chain uses TRBV27 with TRBJ2-1, with TRBD1 matching 10 bases. The CDR3 consists of 15 residues. The V and J ends lost 4 bases and 4 bases, in that order; junction bases with no gene match: 4. Germline-derived CDR1 and CDR2 are MNHEY and SMNVEV (reference sequence). This CDR3 reads CASSSWDRGYNEQFF. The CDR3 bases are TGTGCCAGCAGTTCTTGGGACAGGGGTTACAATGAGCAGTTCTTC.

V and J are TRBV7-8 and TRBJ2-5; D is possibly TRBD2 (5 bases). CDR1 SGHVS and CDR2 FQNEAQ come from the germline V gene. This CDR3 has 15 amino acids. V was cut by 0 bases and J by 3 bases, with 11 bases left in between. The CDR3 loop is CASSLAGGTEETQYF. Here the CDR3 DNA reads TGTGCCAGCAGCTTAGCAGGAGGAACGGAAGAGACCCAGTACTTC.

This clone was observed at least ten times. At the DNA level, this CDR3 is encoded by other sequences in the same sample as well. V and J are TRBV6-1 and TRBJ2-1; 11 positions match TRBD2. The CDR3 is 15 amino acids. V was clipped by 2 bases and J by 4 bases; unmatched bases: 1. Germline V gene data show CDR1 as MNHNS and CDR2 as SASEGT. The CDR3 DNA follows: TGTGCCAGCAGTGAACTAGCGGGGGGATACAATGAGCAGTTCTTC. This translates into CASSELAGGYNEQFF.

The chain is built from TRBV4-3 and TRBJ2-7, with 7 bases that match TRBD1. V trimming: 2 bases; J trimming: 2 bases; junction bases outside the gene matches: 3. The CDR3 is made up of 14 amino acids. Germline assignment: CDR1 LGHNA and CDR2 YSLEER. The CDR3 protein is CASSQTGTAYEQYF. CDR3 sequence (DNA): TGCGCCAGCAGCCAAACCGGGACAGCCTACGAGCAGTACTTC.